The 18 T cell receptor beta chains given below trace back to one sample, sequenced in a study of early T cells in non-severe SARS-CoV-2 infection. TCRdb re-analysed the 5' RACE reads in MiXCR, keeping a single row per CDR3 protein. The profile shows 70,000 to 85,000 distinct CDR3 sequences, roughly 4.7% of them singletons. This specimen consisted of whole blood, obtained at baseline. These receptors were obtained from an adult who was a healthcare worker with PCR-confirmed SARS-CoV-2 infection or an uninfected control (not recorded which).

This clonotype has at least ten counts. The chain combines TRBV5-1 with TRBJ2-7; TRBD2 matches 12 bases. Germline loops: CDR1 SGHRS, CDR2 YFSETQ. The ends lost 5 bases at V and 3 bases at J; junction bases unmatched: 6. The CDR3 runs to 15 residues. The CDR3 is CASRERTSGDYEQYF. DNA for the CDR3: TGCGCCAGCAGGGAGCGGACTAGCGGGGACTACGAGCAGTACTTC.

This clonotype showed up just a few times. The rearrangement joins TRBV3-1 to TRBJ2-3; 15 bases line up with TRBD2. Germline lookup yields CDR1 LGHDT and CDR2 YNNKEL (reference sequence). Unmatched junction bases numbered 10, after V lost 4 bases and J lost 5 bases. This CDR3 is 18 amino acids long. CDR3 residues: CASSRAGTSGRQGDTQYF. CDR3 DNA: TGTGCCAGCAGCCGAGCCGGGACTAGCGGGAGGCAGGGAGATACGCAGTATTTT.

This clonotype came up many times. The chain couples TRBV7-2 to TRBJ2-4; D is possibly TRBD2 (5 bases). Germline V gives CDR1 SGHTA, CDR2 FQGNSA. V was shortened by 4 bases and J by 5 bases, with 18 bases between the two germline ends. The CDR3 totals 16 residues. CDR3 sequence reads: CASSSFGLAAENIQYF. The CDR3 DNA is TGTGCCAGCAGCTCCTTTGGACTCGCCGCGGAAAACATTCAGTACTTC.

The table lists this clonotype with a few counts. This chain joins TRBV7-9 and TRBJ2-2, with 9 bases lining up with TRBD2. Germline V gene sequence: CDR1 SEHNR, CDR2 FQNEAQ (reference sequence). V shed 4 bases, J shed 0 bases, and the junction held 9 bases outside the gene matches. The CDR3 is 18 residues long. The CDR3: CASSSTIAGEPNTGELFF. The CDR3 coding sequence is TGTGCCAGCAGCTCCACCATAGCGGGAGAACCGAACACCGGGGAGCTGTTTTTT.

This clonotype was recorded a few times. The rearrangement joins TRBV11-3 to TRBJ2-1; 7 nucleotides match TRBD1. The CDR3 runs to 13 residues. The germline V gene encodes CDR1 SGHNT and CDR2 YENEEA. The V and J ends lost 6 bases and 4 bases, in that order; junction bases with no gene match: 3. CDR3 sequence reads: CASSSQGYNEQFF. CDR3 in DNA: TGTGCCAGCAGTTCACAGGGGTACAATGAGCAGTTCTTC.

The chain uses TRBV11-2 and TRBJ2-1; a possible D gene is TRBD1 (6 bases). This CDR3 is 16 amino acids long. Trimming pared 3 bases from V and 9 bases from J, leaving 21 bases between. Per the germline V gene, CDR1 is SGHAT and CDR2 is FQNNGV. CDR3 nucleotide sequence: TGTGCCAGCAGCTTCCCCGTGGTAGCACAAGGGGGTGAGCAGTTCTTC. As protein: CASSFPVVAQGGEQFF.

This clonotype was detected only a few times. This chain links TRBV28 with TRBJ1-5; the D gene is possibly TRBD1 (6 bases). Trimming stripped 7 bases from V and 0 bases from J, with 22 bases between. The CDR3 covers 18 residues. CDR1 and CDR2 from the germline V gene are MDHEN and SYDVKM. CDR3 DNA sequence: TGTGCCAGCAACGGGGGGGCCGGGCGGCCCCTTAGCAATCAGCCCCAGCATTTT. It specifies CASNGGAGRPLSNQPQHF.

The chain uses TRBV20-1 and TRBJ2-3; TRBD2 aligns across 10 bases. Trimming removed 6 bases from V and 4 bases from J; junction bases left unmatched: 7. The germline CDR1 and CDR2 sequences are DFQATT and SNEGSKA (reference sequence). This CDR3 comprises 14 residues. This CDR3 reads CSAPLAGVPDTQYF. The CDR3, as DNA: TGCAGTGCACCCCTAGCGGGAGTCCCAGATACGCAGTATTTT.

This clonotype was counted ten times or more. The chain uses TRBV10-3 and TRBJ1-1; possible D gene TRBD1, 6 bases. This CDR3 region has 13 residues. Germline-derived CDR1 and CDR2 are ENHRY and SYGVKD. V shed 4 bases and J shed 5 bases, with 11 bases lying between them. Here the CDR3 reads CAISGGGPTEAFF. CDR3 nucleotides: TGTGCCATCAGTGGCGGGGGGCCAACTGAAGCTTTCTTT.

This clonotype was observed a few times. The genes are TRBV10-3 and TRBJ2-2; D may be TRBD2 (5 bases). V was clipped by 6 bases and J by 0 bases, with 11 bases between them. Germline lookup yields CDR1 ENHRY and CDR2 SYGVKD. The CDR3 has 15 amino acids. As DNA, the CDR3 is TGTGCCATCAGCACATTAGCGTCGAACACCGGGGAGCTGTTTTTT. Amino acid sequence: CAISTLASNTGELFF.

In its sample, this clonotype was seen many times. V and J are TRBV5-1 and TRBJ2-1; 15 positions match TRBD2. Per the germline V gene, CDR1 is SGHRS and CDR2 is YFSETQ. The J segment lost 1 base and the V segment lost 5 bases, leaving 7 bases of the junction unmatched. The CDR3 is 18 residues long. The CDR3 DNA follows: TGCGCCAGCAGTCCGGGACTAGCGGGAGGTCGATCCTACAATGAGCAGTTCTTC. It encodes CASSPGLAGGRSYNEQFF.

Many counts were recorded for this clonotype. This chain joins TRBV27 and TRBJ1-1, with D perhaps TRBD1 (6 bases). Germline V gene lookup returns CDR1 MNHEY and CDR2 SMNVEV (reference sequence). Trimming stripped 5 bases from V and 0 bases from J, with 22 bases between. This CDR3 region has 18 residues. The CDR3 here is CASSTLRTEFGVNTEAFF. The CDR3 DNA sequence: TGTGCCAGCAGTACCCTAAGGACAGAGTTCGGTGTGAACACTGAAGCTTTCTTT.

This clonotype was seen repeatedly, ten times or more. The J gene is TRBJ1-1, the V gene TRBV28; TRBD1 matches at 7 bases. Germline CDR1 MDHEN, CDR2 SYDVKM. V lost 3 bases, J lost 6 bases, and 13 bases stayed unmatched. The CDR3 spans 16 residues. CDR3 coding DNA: TGTGCCAGCAGTTTCACCGAGACAGGGCGTGGGGCTGAAGCTTTCTTT. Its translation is CASSFTETGRGAEAFF.

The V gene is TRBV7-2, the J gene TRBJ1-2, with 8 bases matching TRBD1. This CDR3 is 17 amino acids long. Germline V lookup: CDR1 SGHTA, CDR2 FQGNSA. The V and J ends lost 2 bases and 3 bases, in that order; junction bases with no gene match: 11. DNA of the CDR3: TGTGCCAGCAGCTTAATGGGGCAGGGGGCCCCACACTATGGCTACACCTTC. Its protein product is CASSLMGQGAPHYGYTF.

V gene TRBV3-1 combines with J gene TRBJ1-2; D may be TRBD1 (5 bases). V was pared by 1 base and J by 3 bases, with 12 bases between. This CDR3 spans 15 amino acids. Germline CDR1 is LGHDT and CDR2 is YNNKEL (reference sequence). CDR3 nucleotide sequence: TGTGCCAGCAGCCAAGCTCACAGGTCAGACTATGGCTACACCTTC. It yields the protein CASSQAHRSDYGYTF.

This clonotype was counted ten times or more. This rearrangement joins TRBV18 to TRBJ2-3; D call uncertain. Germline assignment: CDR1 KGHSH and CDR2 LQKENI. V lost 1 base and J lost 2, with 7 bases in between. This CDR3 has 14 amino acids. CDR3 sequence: CASSPRQDTDTQYF. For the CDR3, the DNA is TGTGCCAGCTCACCACGGCAAGACACAGATACGCAGTATTTT.

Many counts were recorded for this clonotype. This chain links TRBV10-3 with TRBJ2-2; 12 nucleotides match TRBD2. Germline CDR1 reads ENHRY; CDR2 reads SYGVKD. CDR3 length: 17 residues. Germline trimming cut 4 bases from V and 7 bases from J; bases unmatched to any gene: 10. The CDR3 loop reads CAISALLAGGPDGELFF. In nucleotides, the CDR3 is TGTGCCATCAGTGCTCTTCTAGCGGGAGGGCCAGACGGGGAGCTGTTTTTT.

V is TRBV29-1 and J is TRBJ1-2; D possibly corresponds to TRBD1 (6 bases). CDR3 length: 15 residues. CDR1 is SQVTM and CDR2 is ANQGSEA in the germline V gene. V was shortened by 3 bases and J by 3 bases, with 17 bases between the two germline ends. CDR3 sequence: CSVDSTRGTDYGYTF. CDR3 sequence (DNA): TGCAGCGTTGATTCTACTAGGGGGACCGACTATGGCTACACCTTC.